These 29 T cell receptor beta chains came from one sample sequenced in a study of cytomegalovirus exposure and HLA in healthy donors. The primer mix had 60 Vbeta and 13 Jbeta primers. Produced via immunoSEQ multiplex PCR; TCRdb's table is partial and in-frame only. This sample has 140,000 to 150,000 clones, with 75% to 80% found just once. Specimen: PBMCs. The receptors come from a woman under 30 in good health and CMV-seropositive.

In this sample, this clone turned up a few times. The chain carries TRBV27 and TRBJ2-7, with TRBD1 matching over 8 bases. CDR3 length equals 15 residues. The germline gives CDR1 MNHEY, CDR2 SMNVEV (reference sequence). The J segment lost 5 bases and the V segment lost 9 bases, leaving 15 bases of the junction unmatched. The CDR3 sequence: CASRREDRGTHEQYF. In DNA form, the CDR3 reads TGTGCCAGTCGTCGTGAAGACAGGGGTACCCACGAGCAGTACTTC.

This rearrangement joins TRBV29-1 to TRBJ1-1; 8 nucleotides line up with TRBD1. This CDR3 is 14 amino acids long. V lost 7 bases and J lost 0; bases outside the gene matches: 7. Germline CDR1 reads SQVTM; CDR2 reads ANQGSEA. Here the CDR3 reads CSGNPTGVNTEAFF. The CDR3 region has the DNA TGCAGCGGTAACCCGACAGGGGTGAACACTGAAGCTTTCTTT.

The chain carries TRBV2 and TRBJ1-1; D is unresolved. The germline V and J ends were trimmed by 6 bases and 0 bases, with 8 bases remaining between them. From germline, CDR1 is SNHLY and CDR2 FYNNEI. The CDR3 loop spans 13 amino acids. The CDR3 loop is CASSSDMNTEAFF. CDR3 nucleotides: TGTGCCAGCAGCTCAGACATGAACACTGAAGCTTTCTTT. The full variable domain, in which reference TRBV2 and TRBJ1-1 provide the parts outside the CDR3, is EPEVTQTPSHQVTQMGQEVILRCVPISNHLYFYWYRQILGQKVEFLVSFYNNEISEKSEIFDDQFSVERPDGSNFTLKIRSTKLEDSAMYFCASSSDMNTEAFFGQGTRLTVV.

This sequence joins TRBV5-1 and TRBJ1-4; D is possibly TRBD1 (5 bases). The CDR3 extends over 17 amino acids. The V end was cut by 0 bases, the J end by 3 bases, with 15 bases between. Germline CDR1 is SGHRS and CDR2 is YFSETQ. CDR3 sequence reads: CASSLGAGQPANEKLFF. The CDR3 nucleotides are TGCGCCAGCAGCTTGGGGGCAGGGCAACCGGCTAATGAAAAACTGTTTTTT.

The chain has TRBV28 and TRBJ1-1, with D hard to call. The CDR3 has 14 residues. CDR1 and CDR2 from the germline V gene are MDHEN and SYDVKM. Trimming shortened V by 8 bases and J by 0 bases, and 13 bases separated the two germline ends. CDR3 DNA sequence: TGTGCCAGCTCTACGGGGTGGATGAACACTGAAGCTTTCTTT. Amino acid sequence: CASSTGWMNTEAFF.

V is TRBV25-1 and J is TRBJ1-1; D is unresolved. Germline V gives CDR1 MGHDK, CDR2 SYGVNS. V was shortened by 7 bases and J by 2 bases, with 5 bases between the two germline ends. This CDR3 is 11 amino acids long. The CDR3 reads CASTLNTEAFF. The DNA for the CDR3 is TGTGCCAGCACTCTTAACACTGAAGCTTTCTTT.

This clone was counted a single time. The chain uses TRBV28 and TRBJ2-4, with D tentatively TRBD1 (6 bases). V lost 8 bases to trimming and J lost 0 bases, with 20 bases between them. Germline loops: CDR1 MDHEN, CDR2 SYDVKM. The CDR3 covers 17 residues. The CDR3, as DNA: TGTGCCAGCGGGGCAGGGGTGTCGCGTGGAGCCAAAAACATTCAGTACTTC. Its translation is CASGAGVSRGAKNIQYF.

This chain connects TRBV4-1 to TRBJ1-2; 11 bases line up with TRBD1. The trim removed 4 bases at V and 6 bases at J, leaving 7 bases unmatched. The germline V gene has CDR1 MGHRA and CDR2 YSYEKL. The length of the CDR3 is 15 residues. The CDR3 coding sequence is TGCGCCAGCAGCCGTTGGGACAGGGGGATGGATGGCTACACCTTC. Translation gives CASSRWDRGMDGYTF.

The CDR3: CARSWSYRDPVTSGNTIYF. The CDR3 DNA is TGTGCCAGAAGCTGGTCCTACAGGGATCCGGTAACCTCTGGAAACACCATATATTTT. The chain recombines TRBV5-3 with TRBJ1-3, with TRBD1 as a possible D gene (6 bases). TRBV5-3 qualifies as an ORF whose function is uncertain. CDR3 length equals 19 residues. V lost 3 bases and J lost 0, with 22 bases in between.

The V and J genes are TRBV5-4 and TRBJ2-2; TRBD1 agrees at 7 bases. Germline loops: CDR1 SGHNT, CDR2 YYREEE (reference sequence). The trim removed 5 bases at V and 3 bases at J, leaving 7 bases unmatched. The CDR3 sequence is 15 residues long. The CDR3 sequence is CASSLRTGYTGELFF. The CDR3 DNA reads TGTGCCAGCAGTTTGAGGACAGGCTACACCGGGGAGCTGTTTTTT.

The gene calls are TRBV5-1 and TRBJ2-5, with 7 bases fitting TRBD2. CDR1 and CDR2 (germline): SGHRS, YFSETQ. The length of the CDR3 is 15 residues. Trimming removed 2 bases from V and 5 bases from J; junction bases left unmatched: 9. The CDR3 DNA sequence: TGCGCCAGCAGCTTACAAAGACTAGCTGGCGAGACCCAGTACTTC. Amino acid sequence: CASSLQRLAGETQYF. Supplemented by reference TRBV5-1 and TRBJ2-5, the full variable domain reads KAGVTQTPRYLIKTRGQQVTLSCSPISGHRSVSWYQQTPGQGLQFLFEYFSETQRNKGNFPGRFSGRQFSNSRSEMNVSTLELGDSALYLCASSLQRLAGETQYFGPGTRLLVL.

The gene calls are TRBV10-2 and TRBJ2-7, with 13 nucleotides matching TRBD2. The CDR3 spans 19 residues. V was clipped by 2 bases and J by 1 base; unmatched bases: 11. Germline V CDR1 and CDR2: WSHSY, SAAADI. CDR3 sequence reads: CASSEPPGTSGALSYEQYF. Written as DNA, the CDR3 is TGCGCCAGCAGTGAGCCTCCCGGGACTAGCGGGGCACTTTCCTACGAGCAGTACTTC.

The V and J genes are TRBV10-3 and TRBJ1-6, with TRBD1 as a possible D gene (6 bases). This CDR3 is built from 16 residues. V was clipped by 6 bases and J by 3 bases, with 15 bases between them. In germline, CDR1 is ENHRY, CDR2 SYGVKD. CDR3 region: CAISAQGVGYNSPLHF. The CDR3 nucleotides read TGTGCCATCAGCGCACAGGGAGTAGGCTATAATTCACCCCTCCACTTT.

This rearrangement joins TRBV6-5 to TRBJ2-7; 8 bases fit TRBD1. CDR1 is MNHEY and CDR2 is SVGAGI in the germline V gene. Trimming at V came to 2 bases and at J to 7 bases, leaving 10 bases not matched to a gene. This CDR3 has 15 amino acids. The CDR3 spells CASSYGSRGQGEQYF. The CDR3 DNA sequence: TGTGCCAGCAGTTACGGTAGCAGGGGGCAAGGGGAGCAGTACTTC.

The genes are TRBV27 and TRBJ1-2, with unresolved D. V gave up 6 bases and J gave up 6 bases, with 17 bases separating them. There are 14 residues in the CDR3. The germline CDR1 and CDR2 sequences are MNHEY and SMNVEV (reference sequence). The chain's CDR3 is CASRNPRRGNGYTF. The CDR3 DNA follows: TGTGCCAGCAGAAATCCACGTCGGGGAAATGGCTACACCTTC.

This sequence joins TRBV7-8 and TRBJ1-2; TRBD1 agrees at 8 bases. V lost 5 bases and J lost 3; bases outside the gene matches: 17. The CDR3 is made up of 18 amino acids. Germline CDR1 is SGHVS and CDR2 is FQNEAQ. The chain's CDR3 is CASSLPTGGDLRDYGYTF. The CDR3 DNA is TGTGCCAGCAGCCTACCCACAGGGGGGGACCTTAGGGACTATGGCTACACCTTC. Complete variable domain (other parts from reference TRBV7-8 and TRBJ1-2): GAGVSQSPRYKVAKRGQDVALRCDPISGHVSLFWYQQALGQGPEFLTYFQNEAQLDKSGLPSDRFFAERPEGSVSTLKIQRTQQEDSAVYLCASSLPTGGDLRDYGYTFGSGTRLTVV.

This chain joins TRBV5-1 and TRBJ1-6; the D gene is possibly TRBD1 (6 bases). The CDR3 runs to 16 residues. Germline CDR1 is SGHRS and CDR2 is YFSETQ. The V end lost 1 base, the J end lost 7 bases, and 15 bases lay between the germline ends. The CDR3 DNA follows: TGCGCCAGCAGCTTGCATTCATCAGGGGTGAATTCACCCCTCCACTTT. Translating gives CASSLHSSGVNSPLHF.

V and J are TRBV7-8 and TRBJ2-7; 8 nucleotides align to TRBD1. CDR3 length: 15 residues. Germline V gene data show CDR1 as SGHVS and CDR2 as FQNEAQ. V lost 4 bases and J lost 0; bases outside the gene matches: 5. The CDR3 DNA is TGTGCCAGCAGCTCGCGACAGGGGAGCTCCTACGAGCAGTACTTC. Translated: CASSSRQGSSYEQYF. The full variable domain, with the rest looked up from reference TRBV7-8 and TRBJ2-7, is GAGVSQSPRYKVAKRGQDVALRCDPISGHVSLFWYQQALGQGPEFLTYFQNEAQLDKSGLPSDRFFAERPEGSVSTLKIQRTQQEDSAVYLCASSSRQGSSYEQYFGPGTRLTVT.

This clone has only a few counts. The V gene is TRBV5-4, the J gene TRBJ2-7; 7 bases align to TRBD1. Germline V lookup: CDR1 SGHNT, CDR2 YYREEE (reference sequence). The junction had 11 bases not matched to a gene; V was cut back by 4 bases and J by 7 bases. This CDR3 contains 14 residues. The CDR3 region is CASSTRQGSGEQYF. The DNA of the CDR3 is TGTGCCAGCAGCACCCGACAGGGCTCTGGGGAGCAGTACTTC. Variable domain in full (rest from reference TRBV5-4 and TRBJ2-7): ETGVTQSPTHLIKTRGQQVTLRCSSQSGHNTVSWYQQALGQGPQFIFQYYREEENGRGNFPPRFSGLQFPNYSSELNVNALELDDSALYLCASSTRQGSGEQYFGPGTRLTVT.

The CDR3 sequence is CASGFAGTEAFF. The DNA for the CDR3 is TGTGCTAGTGGTTTCGCCGGGACAGAAGCTTTCTTT. The chain uses TRBV12-5 and TRBJ1-1; possible D gene TRBD1, 6 bases. The CDR3 totals 12 residues. The germline V gene encodes CDR1 LGHNT and CDR2 FRNRAP. Between the trimmed V and J ends, which lost 3 bases and 8 bases, there was a span of 10 bases.

The chain uses TRBV28 and TRBJ1-2; D remains unclear. The CDR3 is 13 residues long. From germline, CDR1 is MDHEN and CDR2 SYDVKM. V was cut by 5 bases and J by 6 bases, with 13 bases left in between. CDR3 region: CASSGRSINGYTF. The CDR3 DNA reads TGTGCCAGCAGTGGGCGTTCAATTAATGGCTACACCTTC.

This chain joins TRBV27 and TRBJ1-4; D is ambiguous. V was shortened by 2 bases and J by 7 bases, with 29 bases between the two germline ends. Per germline, CDR1 MNHEY and CDR2 SMNVEV (reference sequence). This CDR3 has 20 residues. The CDR3 reads CASSLQPSTSYTGISEKLFF. The DNA for the CDR3 is TGTGCCAGCAGTTTACAACCTTCAACCAGCTATACGGGGATATCTGAAAAACTGTTTTTT.

This clone was seen a single time. The chain is built from TRBV4-1 and TRBJ2-5, with D possibly TRBD1 on 5 matching bases. The CDR3 extends over 13 amino acids. The germline CDR1 and CDR2 sequences are MGHRA and YSYEKL. V was cut by 3 bases and J by 3 bases, with 8 bases left in between. The chain's CDR3 is CASSHDSEETQYF. The CDR3 DNA sequence: TGCGCCAGCAGCCATGACAGCGAAGAGACCCAGTACTTC.

The genes are TRBV6-1 and TRBJ1-5, with TRBD1 as a possible D gene (5 bases). V was pared by 8 bases and J by 3 bases, with 8 bases between. In germline, CDR1 is MNHNS, CDR2 SASEGT. The CDR3 runs 12 residues. Here the CDR3 DNA reads TGTGCCAGCCAGGGTATCAATCAGCCCCAGCATTTT. It is translated as CASQGINQPQHF.

This clone has just one count. The chain carries TRBV7-2 and TRBJ1-5; D call uncertain. Germline V gene data show CDR1 as SGHTA and CDR2 as FQGNSA. The CDR3 sequence is 13 residues long. Trimming took 5 bases from V and 5 from J, leaving 10 bases between them. CDR3 sequence (DNA): TGTGCCAGCAGCGTCGGGAGCGATCAGCCCCAGCATTTT. Residues: CASSVGSDQPQHF.

The chain is built from TRBV2 and TRBJ2-1; 8 bases are a match to TRBD2. V gave up 2 bases and J gave up 7 bases; unmatched junction bases: 4. The CDR3 sequence is 14 residues long. Germline V gene data show CDR1 as SNHLY and CDR2 as FYNNEI. CDR3 in amino acids: CASSERGGWNEQFF. DNA of the CDR3: TGTGCCAGCAGTGAACGGGGGGGCTGGAATGAGCAGTTCTTC. Drawing the rest from reference TRBV2 and TRBJ2-1, the complete variable domain is EPEVTQTPSHQVTQMGQEVILRCVPISNHLYFYWYRQILGQKVEFLVSFYNNEISEKSEIFDDQFSVERPDGSNFTLKIRSTKLEDSAMYFCASSERGGWNEQFFGPGTRLTVL.

The rearrangement links TRBV2 to TRBJ2-1; possible D gene TRBD1, 5 bases. CDR1 SNHLY and CDR2 FYNNEI come from the germline V gene. V lost 1 base, J lost 5 bases, and 15 bases lay in between. CDR3 size: 16 residues. CDR3 in amino acids: CASSEEGFDRNNEQFF. CDR3 DNA: TGTGCCAGCAGTGAAGAAGGGTTCGACAGAAACAATGAGCAGTTCTTC.

V usage is TRBV4-3 and J usage is TRBJ1-4; D remains unclear. CDR1 and CDR2 (germline): LGHNA, YSLEER. V was cut by 1 base and J by 3 bases, with 9 bases left in between. The CDR3 sequence is 15 residues long. The CDR3 spells CASSQGPGSNEKLFF. In DNA form, the CDR3 reads TGCGCCAGCAGCCAAGGGCCAGGTTCTAATGAAAAACTGTTTTTT.

The chain has TRBV7-9 and TRBJ1-2; TRBD1 might be the D (6 bases). The V end lost 4 bases, the J end lost 2 bases, and 14 bases lay between the germline ends. The CDR3 consists of 15 residues. The V gene's germline CDR1 is SEHNR and CDR2 FQNEAQ (reference sequence). The CDR3 nucleotides read TGTGCCAGCAGCTCCCGGTCCACAGGGAACTATGGCTACACCTTC. It is translated as CASSSRSTGNYGYTF.